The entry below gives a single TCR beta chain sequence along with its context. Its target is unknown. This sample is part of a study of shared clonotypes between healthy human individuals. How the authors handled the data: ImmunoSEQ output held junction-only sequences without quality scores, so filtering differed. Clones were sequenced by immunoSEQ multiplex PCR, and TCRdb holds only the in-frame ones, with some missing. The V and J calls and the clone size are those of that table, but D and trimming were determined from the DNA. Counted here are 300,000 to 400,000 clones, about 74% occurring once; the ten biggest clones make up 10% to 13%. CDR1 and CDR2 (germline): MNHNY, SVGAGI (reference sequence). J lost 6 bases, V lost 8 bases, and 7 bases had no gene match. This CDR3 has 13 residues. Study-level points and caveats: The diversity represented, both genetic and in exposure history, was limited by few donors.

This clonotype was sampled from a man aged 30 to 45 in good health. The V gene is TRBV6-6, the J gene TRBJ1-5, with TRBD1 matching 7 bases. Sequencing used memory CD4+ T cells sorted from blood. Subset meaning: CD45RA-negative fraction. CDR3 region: CASCDRESQPQHF. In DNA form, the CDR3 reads TGTGCCAGCTGCGACAGGGAGAGTCAGCCCCAGCATTTT.